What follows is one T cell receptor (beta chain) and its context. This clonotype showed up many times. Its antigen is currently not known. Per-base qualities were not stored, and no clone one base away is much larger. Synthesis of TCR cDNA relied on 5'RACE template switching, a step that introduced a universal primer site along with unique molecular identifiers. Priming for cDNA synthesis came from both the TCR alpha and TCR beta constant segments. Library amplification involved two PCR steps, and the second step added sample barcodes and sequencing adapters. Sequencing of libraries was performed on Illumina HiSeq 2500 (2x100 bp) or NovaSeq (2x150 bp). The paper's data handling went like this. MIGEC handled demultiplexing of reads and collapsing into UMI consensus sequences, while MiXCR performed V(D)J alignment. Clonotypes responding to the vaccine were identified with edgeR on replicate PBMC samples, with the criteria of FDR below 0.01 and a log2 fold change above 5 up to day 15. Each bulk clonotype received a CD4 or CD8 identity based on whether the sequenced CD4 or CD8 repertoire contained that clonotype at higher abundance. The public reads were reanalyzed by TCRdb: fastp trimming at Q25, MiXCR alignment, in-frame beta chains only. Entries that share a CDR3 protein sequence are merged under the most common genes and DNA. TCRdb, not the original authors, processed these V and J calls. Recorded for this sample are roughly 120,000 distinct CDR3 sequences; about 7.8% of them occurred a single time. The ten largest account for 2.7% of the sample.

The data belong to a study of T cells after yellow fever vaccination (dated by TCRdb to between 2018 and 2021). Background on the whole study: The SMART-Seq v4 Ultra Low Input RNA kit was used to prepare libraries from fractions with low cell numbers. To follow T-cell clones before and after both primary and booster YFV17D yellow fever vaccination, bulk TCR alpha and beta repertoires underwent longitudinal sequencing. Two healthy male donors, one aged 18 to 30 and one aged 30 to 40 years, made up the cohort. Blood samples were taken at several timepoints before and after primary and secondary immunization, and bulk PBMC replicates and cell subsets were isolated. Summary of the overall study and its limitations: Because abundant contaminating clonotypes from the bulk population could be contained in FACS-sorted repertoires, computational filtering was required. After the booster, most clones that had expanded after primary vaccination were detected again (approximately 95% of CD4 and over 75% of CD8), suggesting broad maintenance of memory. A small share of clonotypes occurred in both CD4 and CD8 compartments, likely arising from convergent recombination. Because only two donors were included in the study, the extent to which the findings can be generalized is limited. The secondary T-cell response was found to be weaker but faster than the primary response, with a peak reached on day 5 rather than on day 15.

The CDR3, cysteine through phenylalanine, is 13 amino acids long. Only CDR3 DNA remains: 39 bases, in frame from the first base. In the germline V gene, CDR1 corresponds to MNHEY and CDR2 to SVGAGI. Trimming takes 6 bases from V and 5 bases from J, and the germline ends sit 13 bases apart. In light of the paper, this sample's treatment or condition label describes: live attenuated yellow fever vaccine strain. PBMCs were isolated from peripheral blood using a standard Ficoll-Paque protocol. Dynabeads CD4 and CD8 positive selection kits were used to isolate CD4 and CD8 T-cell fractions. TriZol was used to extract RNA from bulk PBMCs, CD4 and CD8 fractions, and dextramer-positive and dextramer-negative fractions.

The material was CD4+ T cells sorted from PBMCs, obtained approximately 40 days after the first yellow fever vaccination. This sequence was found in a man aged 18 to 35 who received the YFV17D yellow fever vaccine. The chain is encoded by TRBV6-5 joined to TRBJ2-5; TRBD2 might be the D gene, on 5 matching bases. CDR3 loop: CASRLSRGETQYF. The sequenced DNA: TGTGCCAGCAGGTTGAGCCGAGGGGAGACCCAGTACTTC.